This T cell receptor beta chain was captured in a study of blood T cell repertoires in COVID-19 (dated by TCRdb to the early 2020s). Notes on the research overall: Samples from collaborators originated in the United States, Italy and Spain and spanned both the acute and convalescent phases of COVID-19. The material from the prospective study consisted of cDNA or gDNA derived from T cells, B-cell-depleted T cells, or PBMCs. Deeply sampled blood TCRbeta repertoires from subjects exposed to, actively infected with, or recovered from COVID-19 were included in the dataset. The repertoires were released in a freely available public database meant as a resource for research on the immune response to SARS-CoV-2. The samples were drawn from the first 160 participants of the ongoing ImmuneRACE study and from over a thousand subjects provided by 6 global collaborators. Nearly every sample came with metadata listing a de-identified subject ID, COVID-19 status, age in years and sex. HLA class I and class II types, where available, came from metadata supplied by the sample provider rather than from assay-based typing.

Participants in the prospective study were enrolled through a virtual design, were aged 18 to 89 years, and lived in 24 United States geographic areas. Cohort assignment in the prospective study relied on participant-reported clinical history from a screening survey and a study questionnaire. Mobile phlebotomists in the prospective study collected whole blood, serum and a nasopharyngeal or oropharyngeal swab from every participant. Over an approximately two-month period, participants in the prospective study had the option of providing additional blood draws and questionnaires. Before DNA extraction, prospective study blood samples were shipped either frozen or at room temperature. Beyond this particular receptor, the publication reports: The quantity of clinical and demographic metadata differed by source and by participant and was supplied without curation.

Trimming takes 7 bases from V and 4 bases from J, and the germline ends sit 11 bases apart. Via the germline V gene (reference sequence), CDR1 is LNHDA and CDR2 SQIVND. The CDR3 spans 13 residues, from the cysteine through the phenylalanine. The entry retains the CDR3 DNA only, 39 bases that are in frame from base 1. The immunoSEQ Assay, a bias-controlled multiplex PCR, was used to amplify TCRbeta CDR3 regions from genomic DNA. Concerning the study's data processing: The number of nucleated cells in each sample was estimated from the amplification of reference gene primers within the assay. Sequence reads were collapsed and filtered to measure the absolute abundance of every unique TCRbeta CDR3 rearrangement. For each sample, productive Simpson clonality was calculated by taking the square root of Simpson's diversity index across productive rearrangements. This is the immuneACCESS table as TCRdb keeps it, with only in-frame sequences that have V and J called. A part of the clones is gone; compared with another copy, unresolved V genes explain less than half, and the rest is unexplained. The V and J calls and clone size are taken from that table; D and trimming were inferred from the DNA. Within this sample are under 250,000 clones, with roughly nine tenths of them counted one time only. 3.5% to 4.5% of the sample lies in the top ten.

The count of this clone is one. Its cognate antigen has yet to be identified. No base quality values were provided; no much bigger clone lies one nucleotide off. The sequencing sample was made of PBMCs or T cells enriched from blood (not recorded which). This chain joins TRBV19 to TRBJ2-1, with a tentative D gene TRBD1 over 5 matching bases. The sequence came from a woman aged 25 to 39 with acute COVID-19. The nucleotide sequence reads as follows: TGTGCCAGTATCGCCCAGGGATACAATGAGCAGTTCTTC. It encodes CASIAQGYNEQFF. Joined to the reference TRBV19 and TRBJ2-1 proteins, this CDR3 gives the full variable domain: DGGITQSPKYLFRKEGQNVTLSCEQNLNHDAMYWYRQDPGQGLRLIYYSQIVNDFQKGDIAEGYSVSREKKESFPLTVTSAQKNPTAFYLCASIAQGYNEQFFGPGTRLTVL.